These 19 T cell receptor beta chains came from one sample sequenced in a study of long-term antiretroviral therapy in people with HIV. At survey level, the immunoSEQ assay was run in its v3.0 version. Here immunoSEQ multiplex PCR was the method, and the copy in TCRdb shows in-frame clones only, minus some. The data contain some 28,000 clones, 85% to 95% of them singletons. The input for sequencing was unsorted PBMCs, taken 6.2 years after starting antiretroviral therapy. The origin of the receptors is a man aged 40-49 years with HIV.

V and J are TRBV13 and TRBJ2-7; possibly TRBD1 or TRBD2 for D (5 bases each). The CDR3 extends over 12 amino acids. V dropped 5 bases and J dropped 4 bases, with 9 bases sitting between them. Germline assignment: CDR1 PRHDT and CDR2 FYEKMQ (reference sequence). CDR3 coding DNA: TGTGCCAGCAGCCGGGACGGATACGAGCAGTACTTC. Protein: CASSRDGYEQYF.

The rearrangement links TRBV7-3 to TRBJ2-1, with D perhaps TRBD1 or TRBD2 (5 bases each). There are 15 residues in the CDR3. Germline-derived CDR1 and CDR2 are SGHTA and FQGTGA. The germline V and J ends were trimmed by 1 base and 8 bases, with 15 bases remaining between them. The CDR3 DNA follows: TGTGCCAGCAGCTTAAAGGGACGAATGGGGGATGAGCAGTTCTTC. Protein sequence: CASSLKGRMGDEQFF.

The chain carries TRBV19 and TRBJ2-7; 8 bases line up with TRBD1. V lost 3 bases to trimming and J lost 1 base; unmatched junction nucleotides: 14. Germline values: CDR1 LNHDA, CDR2 SQIVND (reference sequence). This CDR3 spans 18 amino acids. CDR3 sequence reads: CASSIGVMGDRSSYEQYF. CDR3 DNA sequence: TGTGCCAGTAGTATCGGGGTAATGGGGGACAGGAGTTCCTACGAGCAGTACTTC. The whole variable domain, filled in from reference TRBV19 and TRBJ2-7, reads DGGITQSPKYLFRKEGQNVTLSCEQNLNHDAMYWYRQDPGQGLRLIYYSQIVNDFQKGDIAEGYSVSREKKESFPLTVTSAQKNPTAFYLCASSIGVMGDRSSYEQYFGPGTRLTVT.

This clone came up once. This chain joins TRBV4-2 and TRBJ2-7; D unclear. Trimming shortened V by 5 bases and J by 0 bases, and 14 bases separated the two germline ends. Germline V gives CDR1 LGHNA, CDR2 YNFKEQ. This CDR3 is built from 15 residues. CDR3 loop: CASSNGAGASYEQYF. CDR3 DNA sequence: TGTGCCAGCAGCAATGGAGCAGGAGCCTCCTACGAGCAGTACTTC.

The chain uses TRBV6-1 and TRBJ1-5; 7 bases align to TRBD1. The CDR3 consists of 14 residues. Germline V lookup: CDR1 MNHNS, CDR2 SASEGT. With V trimmed by 4 bases and J by 1 base, 1 base remained unmatched. The chain's CDR3 is CASSGGGSNQPQHF. DNA of the CDR3: TGTGCCAGCAGTGGAGGGGGCAGCAATCAGCCCCAGCATTTT.

The rearrangement uses TRBV5-1 and TRBJ2-3; D gene uncertain. V lost 0 bases to trimming and J lost 10 bases, with 12 bases between them. The CDR3 is 13 amino acids. Germline CDR1 and CDR2: SGHRS and YFSETQ. The CDR3 loop is CASSLGLQKSQYF. The CDR3 coding sequence is TGCGCCAGCAGCTTGGGTCTGCAGAAATCGCAGTATTTT.

This clone was seen just once. The chain employs TRBV14 and TRBJ1-5; D is perhaps TRBD1 (5 bases). V lost 1 base and J 3 bases, leaving 7 bases between the germline ends. The CDR3 has 14 amino acids. CDR1 SGHDN and CDR2 FVKESK come from the germline V gene. The CDR3 region has the DNA TGTGCCAGCAGCCAAGGGGGCAACAATCAGCCCCAGCATTTT. Translated, it gives CASSQGGNNQPQHF.

V gene TRBV9 combines with J gene TRBJ2-2, with 14 bases identical to TRBD2. The length of the CDR3 is 17 residues. V dropped 4 bases and J dropped 6; count of bases not matched to a gene: 8. Germline V gene sequence: CDR1 SGDLS, CDR2 YYNGEE. For the CDR3, the DNA is TGTGCCAGCAGCTCCGGGACTAGCGGGGGAATGGCCGGGGAGCTGTTTTTT. This sequence encodes CASSSGTSGGMAGELFF.

This sequence joins TRBV29-1 and TRBJ2-4; perhaps TRBD2 as D (5 bases). The CDR3 sequence is 12 residues long. V lost 6 bases and J 3 bases, leaving 9 bases between the germline ends. Germline V gene lookup returns CDR1 SQVTM and CDR2 ANQGSEA. The chain's CDR3 is CSVTRGKNIQYF. In DNA form, the CDR3 reads TGCAGCGTCACCCGGGGCAAAAACATTCAGTACTTC.

V gene TRBV7-2 combines with J gene TRBJ1-2; TRBD1 aligns across 8 bases. The J segment lost 7 bases and the V segment lost 4 bases, leaving 8 bases of the junction unmatched. Germline lookup yields CDR1 SGHTA and CDR2 FQGNSA. The CDR3 runs to 14 residues. The CDR3 sequence: CASSSPGQGGGYTF. CDR3 bases: TGTGCCAGCAGCTCGCCCGGACAGGGTGGTGGCTACACCTTC.

This clone was recorded once. The chain recombines TRBV5-5 with TRBJ1-6; no firm D call. In germline, CDR1 is SGHKS, CDR2 YYEKEE (reference sequence). The ends were cut back, 6 bases at V and 0 bases at J, with 4 bases in the middle. This CDR3 is built from 13 residues. CDR3 sequence: CASMSSYNSPLHF. The CDR3 bases are TGTGCCAGCATGAGCTCCTATAATTCACCCCTCCACTTT.

This sequence joins TRBV6-1 and TRBJ2-7; a weak D match, TRBD1 (5 bases). From germline, CDR1 is MNHNS and CDR2 SASEGT. V dropped 4 bases and J dropped 4 bases, with 14 bases sitting between them. The CDR3 length is 14 residues. DNA for the CDR3: TGTGCCAGCAGTGTCGGCAGGGCAGGTTACGAGCAGTACTTC. This translates into CASSVGRAGYEQYF.

DNA for the CDR3: TGTGCCAGCAGGGGGGACGGAGATACGCAGTATTTT. This encodes CASRGDGDTQYF. This chain connects TRBV11-3 to TRBJ2-3, with D possibly being TRBD1 or TRBD2 (5 bases each). Per germline, CDR1 SGHNT and CDR2 YENEEA. The CDR3 covers 12 residues. Trimming pared 6 bases from V and 5 bases from J, leaving 9 bases between. The whole variable domain, filled in from reference TRBV11-3 and TRBJ2-3, reads EAGVVQSPRYKIIEKKQPVAFWCNPISGHNTLYWYLQNLGQGPELLIRYENEEAVDDSQLPKDRFSAERLKGVDSTLKIQPAELGDSAVYLCASRGDGDTQYFGPGTRLTVL.

The genes are TRBV6-5 and TRBJ2-7; TRBD2 matches 7 bases. This CDR3 comprises 14 residues. The ends lost 2 bases at V and 3 bases at J; junction bases unmatched: 4. Germline CDR1 and CDR2: MNHEY and SVGAGI. The chain's CDR3 is CASSYGGGGYEQYF. The CDR3 DNA reads as TGTGCCAGCAGTTACGGGGGGGGAGGCTACGAGCAGTACTTC.

This clone has just one count. The chain links TRBV6-6 to TRBJ2-5; tentatively, D is TRBD2 (6 bases). Germline CDR1 MNHNY, CDR2 SVGAGI (reference sequence). The CDR3 runs 14 residues. V was trimmed by 2 bases and J by 3 bases, leaving 10 bases between them. The CDR3 protein is CASSYDGGKETQYF. The CDR3 DNA sequence: TGTGCCAGCAGTTACGACGGGGGAAAAGAGACCCAGTACTTC.

The J gene is TRBJ2-1, the V gene TRBV4-3; the match to TRBD2 covers 9 bases. The germline gives CDR1 LGHNA, CDR2 YSLEER. The CDR3 is made up of 16 amino acids. The J segment lost 4 bases and the V segment lost 0 bases, leaving 4 bases of the junction unmatched. The CDR3 region has the DNA TGCGCCAGCAGCCAAGATGGTAGCGGGAGTTACAATGAGCAGTTCTTC. This translates into CASSQDGSGSYNEQFF.

J is TRBJ1-1 and V is TRBV4-1; D is possibly TRBD1 (6 bases). Deletions cut 0 bases from V and 4 bases from J, with 18 bases between. This CDR3 spans 17 amino acids. Germline CDR1 reads MGHRA; CDR2 reads YSYEKL. The CDR3 region is CASSQDENRELGTEAFF. CDR3 DNA sequence: TGCGCCAGCAGCCAAGACGAAAACAGGGAGCTTGGCACTGAAGCTTTCTTT.

Remarks on this clone: A junction end diverges from the germline sequence, so it may reflect a read error. The chain carries TRBV6-1 and TRBJ2-3; D is unresolved. Germline V gives CDR1 MNHNS, CDR2 SASEGT. CDR3 length equals 14 residues. The CDR3 is CASTEGPVQDTQYF. The DNA for the CDR3 is TGTGCCAGCACTGAAGGACCAGTACAAGATACGCAGTATTTT.

This clone is judged medium-sized. The CDR3 loop reads CASSLAFGLAGIDRNEQFF. The DNA of the CDR3 is TGTGCCAGCAGCTTAGCGTTCGGACTAGCGGGCATCGATAGGAATGAGCAGTTCTTC. V usage is TRBV7-2 and J usage is TRBJ2-1, with 11 bases aligning to TRBD2. The CDR3 extends over 19 amino acids. CDR1 SGHTA and CDR2 FQGNSA come from the germline V gene. With 0 bases clipped from V and 7 bases from J, the junction kept 14 bases outside the gene matches.